This TCR beta chain was observed in a study of blood T cell repertoires in COVID-19. The wider study: Specimens from acute and convalescent COVID-19 originated in the United States, Italy and Spain. Sources were T cells, B-cell-depleted T cells, or PBMCs; the material itself was cDNA or gDNA.

The germline V and J ends were trimmed by 6 bases and 7 bases, with 19 bases remaining between them. Germline V gives CDR1 MGHDK, CDR2 SYGVNS. This CDR3 has 15 residues. This clone was picked up one time. In the authors' workflow: By means of reference gene primer amplification, nucleated cell counts were estimated. Some clones are missing from TCRdb's copy, which holds only in-frame ones; the method was immunoSEQ multiplex PCR. The V and J calls and the clone size are those of that table, but D and trimming were determined from the DNA. Here the sample spans approximately 150,000 clones, about 89% being singletons.

The chain joins TRBV25-1 to TRBJ2-4, with a tentative D call TRBD2 (5 bases). The receptor comes from a man between 50 and 59 years old with active or convalescent COVID-19. Sequenced input: peripheral blood. CDR3 sequence reads: CASSAPGNLGNIQYF. CDR3 bases: TGTGCCAGCAGCGCACCGGGAAACCTTGGGAACATTCAGTACTTC. The entire variable domain, with the rest obtained from reference TRBV25-1 and TRBJ2-4, is as follows: EADIYQTPRYLVIGTGKKITLECSQTMGHDKMYWYQQDPGMELHLIHYSYGVNSTEKGDLSSESTVSRIRTEHFPLTLESARPSHTSQYLCASSAPGNLGNIQYFGAGTRLSVL.